The rows below give T cell receptor beta chains drawn from one sample of a study of shared clonotypes between healthy human individuals. Sequencing used immunoSEQ multiplex PCR; TCRdb keeps in-frame clones, though not all of them. The sample gives about 2 million clones, approximately 94% of which show up once; 0.9% to 1.5% is in the top ten. The sample comprised naive CD8+ T cells sorted from blood. All receptors come from a man aged 18 to 30 in good health. CDR3s leave out the opening cysteine and the closing phenylalanine or tryptophan.

V gene	J gene	CDR3 protein
TRBV11-3	TRBJ2-1	ASSLGDGLYNEQF
TRBV4-3	TRBJ1-1	ASSQDSGNAEAF
TRBV9	TRBJ2-3	ASSGTGGTADTQY
TRBV7-9	TRBJ2-3	ASSPRNGYTDTQY
TRBV6-5	TRBJ1-1	ASSYSRFFEAF
TRBV27	.	ASSWDFQDEQY
TRBV10-3	TRBJ2-5	AISEGTSQETQY
TRBV27	TRBJ1-5	ASSLQAVPSNQPQH
TRBV9	TRBJ2-7	ASSVDGAEQY
TRBV4-3	TRBJ2-1	ASTLGGGNEQF
TRBV5-6	TRBJ2-1	ASSYGLAGGSEQF
TRBV27	TRBJ2-3	ASSLVLGTVDTQY
TRBV30	TRBJ1-1	AWSVRRDRGTEAF
TRBV15	TRBJ2-7	ATSSGLAGGLY
TRBV4-3	TRBJ2-7	ASSQDRGDYEQY
TRBV21-1	TRBJ2-7	ASVEGHASYEQY
TRBV9	TRBJ2-6	ASSVGGSGANVLT
TRBV27	TRBJ2-7	ASSVSGTDYEQY
TRBV6-5	TRBJ1-1	ASSYSIGFGDAEAF
TRBV29-1	TRBJ2-7	SVESGVTYEQY
TRBV19	TRBJ2-7	ASSPGTGGYEQY
TRBV5-1	TRBJ2-2	ASSAARGANTGELF
TRBV5-4	TRBJ1-1	ASSLYGPMNTEAF
TRBV15	TRBJ2-7	ATSRDQGLVSYEQY
TRBV15	TRBJ2-7	ATSRARTNPYEQY
TRBV11-2	TRBJ1-1	ASSPAVGGTEAF
TRBV7-9	TRBJ2-2	ASSLAGSYTGELF
TRBV28	TRBJ2-3	ASSIIVDTDTQY
TRBV19	TRBJ1-1	ASSIFSNTEAF
TRBV11-2	TRBJ2-1	ASSLSGGPYNEQF
TRBV25-1	TRBJ2-3	ASSEYPRSNTDTQY
TRBV9	TRBJ2-7	ASSVGGSATYEQY
TRBV30	TRBJ2-6	AWGTGRGANVLT
TRBV15	TRBJ2-7	ATSRDKGQGTYEQY
TRBV30	TRBJ2-7	AWKLEGSEQY
TRBV4-1	TRBJ2-7	ASSQEGDASYEQY
TRBV13	TRBJ1-2	ASSPQGQGIRGYT
TRBV5-1	TRBJ2-5	ASSLALAGGPPGETQY
TRBV5-1	TRBJ2-7	ASSLAMGGIYEQY
TRBV5-6	TRBJ2-7	ASSLGGRNYEQY
TRBV2	TRBJ1-1	ASSADRGEAANTEAF
TRBV27	TRBJ1-1	ASSFGESVEAF
TRBV5-4	TRBJ2-3	ASSLIQGRVADTQY
TRBV6-4	TRBJ2-3	ASSASGSPDTQY
TRBV5-6	TRBJ1-5	ASSLGVQPQH
TRBV19	TRBJ2-2	ASTHFHGGRANSNTGELF
TRBV27	TRBJ2-7	ASGYQGSSYEQY
TRBV27	TRBJ2-3	ASSPPEVLTQY